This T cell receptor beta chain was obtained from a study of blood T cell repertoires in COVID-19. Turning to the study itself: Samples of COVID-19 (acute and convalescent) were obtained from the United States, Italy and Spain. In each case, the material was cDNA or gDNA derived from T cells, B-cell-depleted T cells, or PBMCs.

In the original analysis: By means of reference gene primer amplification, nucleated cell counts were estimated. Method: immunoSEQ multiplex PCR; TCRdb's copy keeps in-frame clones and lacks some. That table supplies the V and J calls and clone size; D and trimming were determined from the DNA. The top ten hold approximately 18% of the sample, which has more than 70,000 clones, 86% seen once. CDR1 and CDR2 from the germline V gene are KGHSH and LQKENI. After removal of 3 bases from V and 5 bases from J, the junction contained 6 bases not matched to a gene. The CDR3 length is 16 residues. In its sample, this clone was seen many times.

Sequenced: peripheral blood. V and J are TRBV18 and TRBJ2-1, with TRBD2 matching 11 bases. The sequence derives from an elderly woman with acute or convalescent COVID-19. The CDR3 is CASSPPLAGGHNEQFF. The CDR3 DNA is TGTGCCAGCTCACCCCCCCTAGCGGGGGGTCACAATGAGCAGTTCTTC.